Sequencing of this T cell receptor (beta chain) was carried out in a study of vaccination and CD4 T cells after COVID-19. The treatment denotes: roughly ten-day PBMC culture with coronavirus spike peptide pools or control peptides (ViraFEST assay). Sequenced with the Oncomine TCR Beta short-read assay was DNA taken from cultured CD4+ T cells. TCRdb called the PCR reads again in MiXCR, with one record for every CDR3 protein. The repertoire includes 10,000 or so distinct CDR3 sequences, 66% of them detected once, and roughly 27% sits in the top ten. The CDR3 runs 14 residues. The V and J ends lost 0 bases and 5 bases respectively, with 12 bases between them. CDR1 is SGHRS and CDR2 is YFSETQ in the germline V gene. Notes on this clonotype: Its antigen is undetermined.

The V and J genes are TRBV5-1 and TRBJ2-7; D gene unclear. Material: CD4+ T cells from blood, cultured in vitro. The receptor comes from a human donor who had recovered from COVID-19. In nucleotides, the CDR3 is TGCGCCAGCAGCTTGGCCACGGGTCTCGACGAGCAGTACTTC. As protein: CASSLATGLDEQYF.